This T cell receptor beta chain was identified in a study of T cell repertoires in breast cancer (dated by TCRdb to about 2016). Some background on the complete study: Samples profiled in the study came from tumors, lymph nodes and peripheral blood lymphocytes of breast cancer patients, along with peripheral blood from healthy control donors. Most of the roughly 21 patient tumors analyzed for shared TCRs were ER+/PR+. Nine healthy donors, of an age range similar to that of the patients, were included as controls. On average, around 530,000 sequences per sample and approximately 9.5 reads per input cell were obtained by sequencing. Because breast cancer has a low mutational burden and rarely has common mutations, the study reasoned that TCRs shared between breast cancer patients would target shared antigens. After being minced and digested with Liberase and DNase, tumors and tumor-involved lymph nodes were passed through 70-um and 40-um filters. Tumor-free lymph nodes were processed without enzymatic digestion, and blood samples were separated by Ficoll.

This clonotype was picked up a small number of times. It lacks a known antigen. No clone much larger than this one lies a single base away; base qualities are absent. What the research found in general, with its limitations: Shared TCRs were encoded by various nucleotide sequences, which suggests selection and expansion based on antigen. TRBV7 predominance was observed among shared TCRs, which possibly reflected tumor recognition or mispriming bias from eight TRBV7 primers. Compared with tumor-free nodes, tumor-involved sentinel lymph nodes shared about fourfold more TCRs with matched tumor repertoires (about 7.7% versus 2%). Genuine antitumor clones may have been missed because singleton TCRs were discarded and only part of each tumor was sampled. Emulsion RT-PCR was regarded as qualitative rather than quantitative, because clone recovery was skewed by transcript abundance and primer differences. Approximately 17 TCR pairs were shared across seven or more patient tumors and rarely found in control blood, suggesting possible tumor specificity.

To analyze paired alpha-beta TCRs of CD8+ T cells, the study used an expanded emulsion RT-PCR method with primers covering all TCR V genes. Before emulsion RT-PCR, CD8+ T cells were isolated with a CD8 positive selection kit and incubated overnight in roughly 9.1 IU/mL IL-2. The library was produced with emulsion pairing. A second nested PCR with blocking oligos suppressed unpaired genes, then a third nested PCR added Illumina adaptors and barcodes. Each master mix for emulsion RT-PCR held roughly 5,000-260,000 T cells along with C-region, Stepout and V-region primers. The Micellula Emulsion and Purification Kit was used to generate emulsions, and Qiagen OneStep RT-PCR reagents were used for RT-PCR. The pooled libraries were sequenced on an Illumina MiSeq using paired-end 2 x 250 reads. Under the source paper's analysis protocol: Read pairs were joined in Galaxy and clipped at the engineered overlap into separate alpha and beta files; unclipped reads were discarded. Alpha-beta pairs were assigned with CompleteTCR, a MiTCR-based pipeline that links chains sharing read cluster identifiers using an R script. TCR sequences that were observed only once, about 1-3.4% of the total, were removed as potential sequencing errors. TCRdb redid the processing of the public reads, applying fastp at Q25 and MiXCR, and retained in-frame beta chains. Each CDR3 protein appears once, grouped with its most common genes and DNA. The authors' filters were not applied to this entry. The sample table records fewer than 500 distinct CDR3 sequences; about 50% of these occur just once. The ten largest clones add up to about 86% of the sample.

After removal of 0 bases from V and 2 bases from J, the junction retains 2 bases not matched to a gene. Per the germline V gene (reference sequence), MNHNY is the CDR1 and SVGAGI is the CDR2. Spanning cysteine to phenylalanine, the CDR3 consists of 16 amino acids. Here the CDR3 DNA is all that survives: 48 bases in frame from base 1. Sequences were obtained from CD8+ T cells. The chain is encoded by TRBV6-6 joined to TRBJ2-3; 10 of the junction bases match TRBD1. The clonotype comes from a pool of human donors with breast cancer or a healthy control (not recorded which). The CDR3 amino acid sequence is: CASSYSGQGYTDTQYF. The bases are TGTGCCAGCAGTTACTCGGGACAGGGGTACACAGATACGCAGTATTTT.